Listed here are 20 T cell receptor beta chains from one sample, sequenced in a study of T-cell reconstitution after alpha-beta-depleted transplantation in children (TCRdb year 2016). The sample's treatment or condition, from its label and the paper: allogeneic hematopoietic cell transplantation with graft depleted of TCRalphabeta T cells and CD19 B cells. The library was prepared using PCR. The sequencing machine was an Illumina HiSeq 2500. Molecular barcoding was employed in the preparation of TCR libraries, with unique molecular identifiers being used to normalize TCRbeta repertoire quantification. The raw public reads went through TCRdb reprocessing: fastp at Q25, MiXCR clone calling, in-frame beta chains kept. Identical CDR3 protein sequences are pooled into one entry, listed with their most common genes and DNA. The sample data list 500,000 to 600,000 distinct CDR3 sequences, and roughly a quarter of these were observed just once. Clones ranked in the top ten supply approximately 39% of the sample.

Specimen: PBMCs, collected before TCRalphabeta/CD19-depleted stem cell transplant. The receptor source for this set is a boy younger than two with Wiskott-Aldrich syndrome, due to receive a stem cell transplant.

The rearrangement uses TRBV7-9 and TRBJ2-1; 8 bases map to TRBD2. In germline, CDR1 is SEHNR, CDR2 FQNEAQ (reference sequence). This CDR3 comprises 15 residues. V was pared by 5 bases and J by 9 bases, with 12 bases of the junction left unmatched. In DNA form, the CDR3 reads TGTGCCAGCAGCCCCGGACTAGCCGCTACTGGTGAGCAGTTCTTC. This encodes CASSPGLAATGEQFF. Together with reference TRBV7-9 and TRBJ2-1, the CDR3 gives the full variable domain: DTGVSQNPRHKITKRGQNVTFRCDPISEHNRLYWYRQTLGQGPEFLTYFQNEAQLEKSRLLSDRFSAERPKGSFSTLEIQRTEQGDSAMYLCASSPGLAATGEQFFGPGTRLTVL.

This clonotype has only a few counts. The chain recombines TRBV10-3 with TRBJ2-1; 13 bases are shared with TRBD2. J was trimmed by 7 bases and V by 11 bases; bases with no gene match: 23. This CDR3 spans 19 amino acids. CDR1 is ENHRY, CDR2 SYGVKD, per germline. This chain's CDR3 is CAPSKGGTSGIRGLNEQFF. The CDR3 nucleotides are TGTGCCCCCTCAAAAGGCGGGACTAGCGGGATACGAGGGTTGAATGAGCAGTTCTTC.

This clonotype has more than one count but fewer than ten. The chain joins TRBV7-9 to TRBJ2-4; TRBD1 aligns across 7 bases. The CDR3 is 15 residues long. Germline trimming cut 5 bases from V and 3 bases from J; bases unmatched to any gene: 7. The germline V gene encodes CDR1 SEHNR and CDR2 FQNEAQ (reference sequence). The CDR3 reads CASSKTGAYKNIQYF. In nucleotides, the CDR3 is TGTGCCAGCAGCAAAACAGGGGCCTACAAAAACATTCAGTACTTC.

In DNA form, the CDR3 reads TGTGCCAGCAGCCCCCTCGTGGGGGAATCGTACAATGAGCAGTTCTTC. Its protein product is CASSPLVGESYNEQFF. V usage is TRBV7-9 and J usage is TRBJ2-1; D tentatively reads TRBD1 or TRBD2 (5 bases each). CDR1 SEHNR and CDR2 FQNEAQ come from the germline V gene (reference sequence). Trimming stripped 5 bases from V and 4 bases from J, with 18 bases between. This CDR3 region has 16 residues.

This clonotype was seen a handful of times. The rearrangement joins TRBV24-1 to TRBJ2-7, with 11 positions matching TRBD2. V shed 6 bases and J 4 bases; nucleotides not matched to a gene: 7. The CDR3 consists of 15 residues. Germline CDR1 is KGHDR and CDR2 is SFDVKD. The CDR3 spells CATSSTSGNIYEQYF. The CDR3 nucleotides read TGTGCCACCAGTTCGACTAGCGGGAACATTTACGAGCAGTACTTC.

This clonotype has more than one count but fewer than ten. The chain carries TRBV29-1 and TRBJ2-1, with TRBD2 matching 8 bases. The length of the CDR3 is 14 residues. Germline V gives CDR1 SQVTM, CDR2 ANQGSEA. The V segment lost 7 bases and the J segment 9 bases; nucleotides outside the gene matches: 14. Written as DNA, the CDR3 is TGCAGCGCCTACTCCGGGACTAGTGTTAGTGAGCAGTTCTTC. Translating gives CSAYSGTSVSEQFF.

This clonotype was seen only a few times. CDR3 sequence (DNA): TGTGCCAGCAGCTTAGCGCTCCGGCAAGAGACCCAGTACTTC. This gives the protein CASSLALRQETQYF. The genes are TRBV7-9 and TRBJ2-5; no clear D gene. Germline V gives CDR1 SEHNR, CDR2 FQNEAQ (reference sequence). The CDR3 spans 14 residues. The ends were cut back, 0 bases at V and 2 bases at J, with 7 bases in the middle.

This sequence joins TRBV29-1 and TRBJ2-1; 7 nucleotides match TRBD2. Germline values: CDR1 SQVTM, CDR2 ANQGSEA. J was trimmed by 7 bases and V by 5 bases; bases with no gene match: 11. The CDR3 is made up of 14 amino acids. The CDR3 region is CSVQRWREWNEQFF. The CDR3 region has the DNA TGCAGCGTTCAGAGGTGGCGGGAGTGGAATGAGCAGTTCTTC.

The chain joins TRBV4-1 to TRBJ2-5; weak D call: TRBD1 (6 bases). CDR3 length equals 14 residues. Trimming pared 2 bases from V and 1 base from J, leaving 8 bases between. Germline V CDR1 and CDR2: MGHRA, YSYEKL. DNA for the CDR3: TGCGCCAGCAGCCAACCGGACAGCCAAGAGACCCAGTACTTC. Amino acid sequence: CASSQPDSQETQYF.

This sequence joins TRBV5-1 and TRBJ2-5; 10 positions agree with TRBD2. V lost 4 bases to trimming and J lost 2 bases; unmatched junction nucleotides: 5. This CDR3 contains 15 residues. Germline CDR1 reads SGHRS; CDR2 reads YFSETQ. In nucleotides, the CDR3 is TGCGCCAGCAGCGCCCTACTAGCGGGACAAGAGACCCAGTACTTC. It encodes CASSALLAGQETQYF.

The chain employs TRBV5-1 and TRBJ2-1; D assignment may be TRBD1 or TRBD2 (5 bases each). Germline-derived CDR1 and CDR2 are SGHRS and YFSETQ. The V end was cut by 1 base, the J end by 7 bases, with 18 bases between. The CDR3 totals 16 residues. As DNA, the CDR3 is TGCGCCAGCAGCTTGAAGAGGGACCCCCCGGGGAATGAGCAGTTCTTC. Its protein is CASSLKRDPPGNEQFF.

This chain links TRBV6-2 or TRBV6-3 with TRBJ2-1; a weak D match, TRBD2 (5 bases). V shed 6 bases and J shed 6 bases, with 15 bases lying between them. Germline V CDR1 and CDR2: MNHEY, SVGEGT. CDR3 length: 14 residues. The CDR3 loop is CASSKDVEGNEQFF. The CDR3 DNA is TGTGCCAGCAGCAAGGATGTTGAGGGCAATGAGCAGTTCTTC.

A few counts support this clonotype. The chain is built from TRBV12-3 or TRBV12-4 and TRBJ2-7, with 7 bases aligning to TRBD1. Trimming cost V 5 bases and J 3 bases; bases outside gene matches: 4. The CDR3 extends over 13 amino acids. CDR3 sequence reads: CASSGDRDYEQYF. DNA of the CDR3: TGTGCCAGCAGTGGGGACAGAGACTACGAGCAGTACTTC.

This chain connects TRBV12-3 or TRBV12-4 to TRBJ2-3; D possibly matches TRBD1 or TRBD2 (6 bases each). Trimming took off 2 bases at V and 13 bases at J, with 13 bases between the two ends. The CDR3 has 12 amino acids. The CDR3 protein is CASSLRGRIKYF. The DNA for the CDR3 is TGTGCCAGCAGTTTAAGGGGGAGGATTAAGTATTTT.

There are a few counts of this clonotype. The J gene is TRBJ2-1, the V gene TRBV29-1; TRBD2 aligns across 16 bases. V shed 7 bases and J 8 bases; nucleotides not matched to a gene: 8. CDR3 length: 15 amino acids. Germline loops: CDR1 SQVTM, CDR2 ANQGSEA. The CDR3, as DNA: TGCAGCGCTGGGACTAGCGGGAGGGGGAGGTATGAGCAGTTCTTC. Its translation is CSAGTSGRGRYEQFF.

The chain recombines TRBV20-1 with TRBJ2-1; unclear D gene. The CDR3 totals 11 residues. The V gene lost 4 bases and the J gene lost 6 bases, with 7 bases spanning the gap. CDR1 and CDR2 (germline): DFQATT, SNEGSKA (reference sequence). CDR3 loop: CSAKLPNEQFF. CDR3 coding DNA: TGCAGTGCTAAGCTTCCCAATGAGCAGTTCTTC.

V gene TRBV24-1 combines with J gene TRBJ2-2; 8 bases agree with TRBD2. From germline, CDR1 is KGHDR and CDR2 SFDVKD. The CDR3 runs to 16 residues. Trimming at V came to 4 bases and at J to 0 bases, leaving 3 bases not matched to a gene. For the CDR3, the DNA is TGTGCCACCAGTGACAGTAGCGGGGCGAACACCGGGGAGCTGTTTTTT. Translation gives CATSDSSGANTGELFF.

The rearrangement uses TRBV12-3 or TRBV12-4 and TRBJ2-7, with 11 bases fitting TRBD2. The CDR3 extends over 15 amino acids. The V gene end was trimmed by 4 bases and the J gene end by 7 bases; junction bases not matched to a gene: 9. The chain's CDR3 is CASSSIAGGPPEQYF. CDR3 bases: TGTGCCAGCAGTTCGATAGCGGGAGGGCCCCCGGAGCAGTACTTC.

This chain links TRBV20-1 with TRBJ2-3, with 9 bases that match TRBD1. V lost 2 bases, J lost 2 bases, and 14 bases stayed unmatched. Germline values: CDR1 DFQATT, CDR2 SNEGSKA (reference sequence). CDR3 length equals 18 residues. The CDR3: CSARRPGTGRGVTDTQYF. Written as DNA, the CDR3 is TGCAGTGCTAGACGTCCCGGGACAGGGAGAGGGGTCACAGATACGCAGTATTTT.

The chain carries TRBV29-1 and TRBJ1-1, with D uncertain. Trimming left V 4 bases short and J 1 base short, with 13 bases between. The CDR3 runs 14 residues. Germline V gene lookup returns CDR1 SQVTM and CDR2 ANQGSEA. CDR3 residues: CSVVLYSENTEAFF. The CDR3 nucleotides are TGCAGCGTTGTTCTCTACTCGGAGAACACTGAAGCTTTCTTT.